Below are 31 T cell receptor beta chains sequenced from a single sample in a study of patients and donors after allogeneic stem cell transplantation. Each CDR3 protein gets one entry after TCRdb re-called the RT-PCR reads with MiXCR. Of about 160,000 distinct CDR3 sequences in the sample, approximately 37% were seen once. The sample was blood, either unsorted or a sorted T cell fraction (not recorded which). The receptors were sampled from a human donor who was either an allogeneic HSCT recipient or a stem cell or donor lymphocyte infusion donor (not recorded which). It is not recorded whose cells these are; they may come from a transplant donor.

This clonotype has more than one count but fewer than ten. The J gene is TRBJ1-2, the V gene TRBV7-6, with D uncertain. There are 14 residues in the CDR3. Germline V gives CDR1 SGHVS, CDR2 FNYEAQ. V gave up 2 bases and J gave up 3 bases, with 10 bases separating them. The CDR3 sequence: CASSLIPPDYGYTF. The CDR3 DNA reads TGTGCCAGCAGCTTAATACCGCCCGACTATGGCTACACCTTC.

A few counts support this clonotype. The V and J genes are TRBV7-9 and TRBJ1-1, with D hard to call. Germline V gene sequence: CDR1 SEHNR, CDR2 FQNEAQ (reference sequence). CDR3 length: 13 residues. Trimming took 8 bases from V and 1 from J, leaving 11 bases between them. CDR3 region: CASATSANTEAFF. The CDR3 nucleotides are TGTGCCAGCGCGACCTCCGCGAACACTGAAGCTTTCTTT.

The V and J genes are TRBV7-2 and TRBJ2-5, with 7 nucleotides matching TRBD2. The junction had 5 bases not matched to a gene; V was cut back by 4 bases and J by 3 bases. The CDR3 runs 14 residues. Germline V lookup: CDR1 SGHTA, CDR2 FQGNSA. The CDR3 loop is CASSSTAGKETQYF. CDR3 in DNA: TGTGCCAGCAGCTCCACAGCGGGGAAAGAGACCCAGTACTTC.

The chain combines TRBV7-9 with TRBJ2-1; D gene unclear. This CDR3 has 13 amino acids. V gave up 6 bases and J gave up 8 bases, with 14 bases separating them. Looked up from germline, CDR1 is SEHNR and CDR2 is FQNEAQ (reference sequence). Written as DNA, the CDR3 is TGTGCCAGCAGTGGCAGCTTTAGGGATGAGCAGTTCTTC. Protein sequence: CASSGSFRDEQFF. The whole variable domain, remainder taken from reference TRBV7-9 and TRBJ2-1, is DTGVSQNPRHKITKRGQNVTFRCDPISEHNRLYWYRQTLGQGPEFLTYFQNEAQLEKSRLLSDRFSAERPKGSFSTLEIQRTEQGDSAMYLCASSGSFRDEQFFGPGTRLTVL.

This chain links TRBV5-5 with TRBJ2-4, with no clear D. Germline values: CDR1 SGHKS, CDR2 YYEKEE (reference sequence). With 0 bases removed from V and 3 bases from J, the gap between germline ends came to 10 bases. The CDR3 totals 15 residues. The DNA of the CDR3 is TGTGCCAGCAGCTTGGACGGGCTAGTCAAAAACATTCAGTACTTC. This codes for CASSLDGLVKNIQYF.

The chain couples TRBV5-1 to TRBJ1-1, with 11 bases fitting TRBD1. The CDR3 consists of 13 residues. Germline lookup yields CDR1 SGHRS and CDR2 YFSETQ. Unmatched junction bases numbered 5, after V lost 5 bases and J lost 8 bases. The CDR3 DNA follows: TGCGCCAGCAGTTCCGGGACAGGGGGAGAAGCTTTCTTT. Residues: CASSSGTGGEAFF.

This clonotype was counted only a few times. The V gene is TRBV6-5, the J gene TRBJ1-2, with a possible D match to TRBD1 (6 bases). V was pared by 6 bases and J by 2 bases, with 22 bases between. Germline-derived CDR1 and CDR2 are MNHEY and SVGAGI. CDR3 length: 17 amino acids. The CDR3 nucleotides read TGTGCCAGCAGCCGAGGACACACAGGGAAGGTCAACTATGGCTACACCTTC. Its protein is CASSRGHTGKVNYGYTF.

A single count supports this clonotype. The rearrangement joins TRBV10-3 to TRBJ2-1; maybe TRBD2 (5 bases). Germline assignment: CDR1 ENHRY and CDR2 SYGVKD. The CDR3 spans 13 residues. V was shortened by 4 bases and J by 4 bases, with 8 bases between the two germline ends. Written as DNA, the CDR3 is TGTGCCATCAGTGCCCCGGGGTACAATGAGCAGTTCTTC. Protein sequence: CAISAPGYNEQFF.

The chain uses TRBV6-6 and TRBJ1-2; 8 bases match TRBD1. V shed 6 bases, J shed 4 bases, and the junction held 10 bases outside the gene matches. Germline loops: CDR1 MNHNY, CDR2 SVGAGI (reference sequence). There are 15 residues in the CDR3. CDR3 sequence: CASSPEDRALYGYTF. CDR3 DNA sequence: TGTGCCAGCAGCCCAGAGGACAGGGCCCTCTATGGCTACACCTTC.

The chain is built from TRBV20-1 and TRBJ2-3, with D uncertain. CDR1 and CDR2 (germline): DFQATT, SNEGSKA (reference sequence). The CDR3 runs 13 residues. Trimming left V 3 bases short and J 0 bases short, with 7 bases between. The CDR3 coding sequence is TGCAGTGCTAGCGGGCCTAGCACAGATACGCAGTATTTT. Translated: CSASGPSTDTQYF.

The gene calls are TRBV5-1 and TRBJ1-1; D is possibly TRBD1 (6 bases). V was cut by 3 bases and J by 0 bases, with 15 bases left in between. The CDR3 loop spans 16 amino acids. CDR1 SGHRS and CDR2 YFSETQ come from the germline V gene. The CDR3 DNA reads TGCGCCAGCAGCTCTAGGACAGTCCTCATGAACACTGAAGCTTTCTTT. It encodes CASSSRTVLMNTEAFF.

This clonotype turned up a few times. The genes are TRBV9 and TRBJ1-6, with TRBD1 as a possible D gene (6 bases). The CDR3 sequence is 13 residues long. The V gene's germline CDR1 is SGDLS and CDR2 YYNGEE. Trimming shortened V by 3 bases and J by 6 bases, and 7 bases separated the two germline ends. CDR3 protein: CASSGQVNSPLHF. The CDR3 DNA reads TGTGCCAGCAGCGGACAGGTTAATTCACCCCTCCACTTT.

This clonotype has a handful of counts. This chain joins TRBV24-1 and TRBJ1-1; D call uncertain. The CDR3 extends over 11 amino acids. V was shortened by 3 bases and J by 4 bases, with 2 bases between the two germline ends. Germline lookup yields CDR1 KGHDR and CDR2 SFDVKD. In DNA, the CDR3 is TGTGCCACCAGTGATGTCACTGAAGCTTTCTTT. Its protein is CATSDVTEAFF.

The rearrangement uses TRBV6-5 and TRBJ1-1; D is ambiguous. V was clipped by 10 bases and J by 0 bases, with 12 bases between them. The CDR3 is 13 residues long. Germline lookup yields CDR1 MNHEY and CDR2 SVGAGI. The CDR3 sequence: CATRWDVNTEAFF. Written as DNA, the CDR3 is TGTGCCACCAGATGGGATGTGAACACTGAAGCTTTCTTT.

The CDR3: CSARAGPSGTEAFF. In DNA form, the CDR3 reads TGCAGTGCTAGGGCGGGACCCAGTGGGACTGAAGCTTTCTTT. The chain joins TRBV20-1 to TRBJ1-1, with D maybe TRBD1 (5 bases). The germline gives CDR1 DFQATT, CDR2 SNEGSKA (reference sequence). The CDR3 runs to 14 residues. V was trimmed by 3 bases and J by 5 bases, leaving 16 bases between them.

CDR3 sequence: CASSPVGQGTGELFF. In nucleotides, the CDR3 is TGTGCCAGCAGTCCCGTAGGACAGGGAACCGGGGAGCTGTTTTTT. The chain has TRBV27 and TRBJ2-2, with 8 nucleotides matching TRBD1. Germline assignment: CDR1 MNHEY and CDR2 SMNVEV (reference sequence). This CDR3 region has 15 residues. V dropped 5 bases and J dropped 5; count of bases not matched to a gene: 7.

V gene TRBV12-3 or TRBV12-4 combines with J gene TRBJ2-1; 10 bases match TRBD2. V shed 6 bases and J 1 base; nucleotides not matched to a gene: 3. This CDR3 has 15 residues. This chain's CDR3 is CASSSSGGSYNEQFF. The CDR3, as DNA: TGTGCCAGCAGCTCTAGCGGGGGATCCTACAATGAGCAGTTCTTC.

This clonotype has more than one count but fewer than ten. V and J are TRBV28 and TRBJ1-6, with D unresolved. The length of the CDR3 is 12 residues. Germline V gives CDR1 MDHEN, CDR2 SYDVKM. Trimming cost V 3 bases and J 15 bases, with 12 bases left between them. CDR3 region: CASSFRRLDLHF. The CDR3 bases are TGTGCCAGCAGTTTCCGCCGTTTGGACCTCCACTTT. Full variable domain (rest looked up from reference TRBV28 and TRBJ1-6): DVKVTQSSRYLVKRTGEKVFLECVQDMDHENMFWYRQDPGLGLRLIYFSYDVKMKEKGDIPEGYSVSREKKERFSLILESASTNQTSMYLCASSFRRLDLHFGNGTRLTVT.

The chain is built from TRBV9 and TRBJ2-7; 9 nucleotides line up with TRBD1. Germline trimming cut 4 bases from V and 4 bases from J; bases unmatched to any gene: 9. Germline-derived CDR1 and CDR2 are SGDLS and YYNGEE. The CDR3 has 15 residues. The CDR3 region has the DNA TGTGCCAGCAGCTTAGGACAGGGGACCCTGTACGAGCAGTACTTC. Translating gives CASSLGQGTLYEQYF.

This chain links TRBV11-1 with TRBJ2-3, with D possibly being TRBD1 or TRBD2 (5 bases each). The CDR3 loop spans 17 amino acids. Germline-derived CDR1 and CDR2 are SGHAT and FQDESV (reference sequence). V gave up 0 bases and J gave up 2 bases, with 15 bases separating them. Written as DNA, the CDR3 is TGTGCCAGCAGCTTAGCCGGGGACGGAAGGTCCACAGATACGCAGTATTTT. Protein product: CASSLAGDGRSTDTQYF. The whole variable domain, remainder taken from reference TRBV11-1 and TRBJ2-3, is EAEVAQSPRYKITEKSQAVAFWCDPISGHATLYWYRQILGQGPELLVQFQDESVVDDSQLPKDRFSAERLKGVDSTLKIQPAELGDSAMYLCASSLAGDGRSTDTQYFGPGTRLTVL.

This chain connects TRBV5-1 to TRBJ2-1; TRBD1 matches 9 bases. The CDR3 covers 16 residues. Germline V gene data show CDR1 as SGHRS and CDR2 as YFSETQ. V lost 0 bases and J lost 6; bases outside the gene matches: 7. CDR3 sequence: CASSLDPGQGINEQFF. DNA of the CDR3: TGCGCCAGCAGCTTGGATCCGGGACAGGGTATCAATGAGCAGTTCTTC.

The chain employs TRBV25-1 and TRBJ1-2; D remains unclear. Germline loops: CDR1 MGHDK, CDR2 SYGVNS. V dropped 8 bases and J dropped 4 bases, with 14 bases sitting between them. The CDR3 spans 13 residues. CDR3 DNA: TGTGCCAGCGGACTTGAGGGTCCCTATGGCTACACCTTC. Translated: CASGLEGPYGYTF.

This clonotype has at least ten counts. The V and J genes are TRBV12-3 or TRBV12-4 and TRBJ1-2, with 8 nucleotides matching TRBD1. J lost 4 bases, V lost 6 bases, and 7 bases had no gene match. The CDR3 has 14 residues. The DNA of the CDR3 is TGTGCCAGCAGCCCCAGGGGGCCCGGCTATGGCTACACCTTC. Protein sequence: CASSPRGPGYGYTF.

About this clonotype itself: Because the CDR3 is missing its conserved closing phenylalanine or tryptophan, this is likely a read error. It is unclear where the CDR3 begins or ends on the DNA, so no DNA is shown, and the CDR3 is as TCRdb lists it. This chain connects TRBV4-3 to TRBJ1-6; the table assigns TRBD1, which was not confirmed against the DNA. Germline-derived CDR1 and CDR2 are LGHNA and YSLEER. The CDR3 region is 13 residues in length, termini included. The CDR3 reads CASSQDPGQPRHL.

The chain links TRBV7-2 to TRBJ1-1; 9 bases line up with TRBD1. V lost 1 base, J lost 7 bases, and 7 bases stayed unmatched. Germline CDR1 SGHTA, CDR2 FQGNSA. This CDR3 has 15 residues. CDR3 sequence (DNA): TGTGCCAGCAGCTTAGACGGGACAGGGTCCTATGAAGCTTTCTTT. Its translation: CASSLDGTGSYEAFF. Using reference TRBV7-2 and TRBJ1-1 for the parts outside the CDR3, the full variable domain is GAGVSQSPSNKVTEKGKDVELRCDPISGHTALYWYRQSLGQGLEFLIYFQGNSAPDKSGLPSDRFSAERTGGSVSTLTIQRTQQEDSAVYLCASSLDGTGSYEAFFGQGTRLTVV.

In this sample, this clonotype turned up many times. V usage is TRBV5-1 and J usage is TRBJ1-1; no firm D call. The germline gives CDR1 SGHRS, CDR2 YFSETQ. The CDR3 extends over 12 amino acids. Trimming removed 0 bases from V and 7 bases from J, with 7 bases in between. Here the CDR3 DNA reads TGCGCCAGCAGCTTGGACCGAATTGAAGCTTTCTTT. Translated: CASSLDRIEAFF.

V and J are TRBV27 and TRBJ1-2, with TRBD1 identical over 10 bases. CDR3 size: 14 residues. After removal of 4 bases from V and 6 bases from J, the junction contained 5 bases not matched to a gene. In germline, CDR1 is MNHEY, CDR2 SMNVEV (reference sequence). The CDR3 loop reads CASSSGQGLNGYTF. CDR3 nucleotide sequence: TGTGCCAGCAGTTCGGGACAGGGGTTAAATGGCTACACCTTC.

This clonotype was seen more than once but under ten times. The rearrangement uses TRBV28 and TRBJ2-6; D ambiguous. The germline gives CDR1 MDHEN, CDR2 SYDVKM. With 6 bases removed from V and 0 bases from J, the gap between germline ends came to 6 bases. CDR3 size: 14 residues. The CDR3 is CASSRPSGANVLTF. For the CDR3, the DNA is TGTGCCAGCAGCCGGCCCTCTGGGGCCAACGTCCTGACTTTC.

CDR3 DNA sequence: TGCAGTCCGCAACCAGGTGATCAGCCCCAGCATTTT. This encodes CSPQPGDQPQHF. V usage is TRBV20-1 and J usage is TRBJ1-5; D is unclear. V was trimmed by 8 bases and J by 5 bases, leaving 13 bases between them. Germline lookup yields CDR1 DFQATT and CDR2 SNEGSKA (reference sequence). The CDR3 sequence is 12 residues long.

This clonotype has only a few counts. The V and J genes are TRBV12-3 or TRBV12-4 and TRBJ2-5; 8 positions agree with TRBD1. V shed 4 bases, J shed 2 bases, and the junction held 6 bases outside the gene matches. The length of the CDR3 is 15 residues. The chain's CDR3 is CASSSLDRVQETQYF. DNA of the CDR3: TGTGCCAGCAGTTCCCTGGACAGGGTGCAAGAGACCCAGTACTTC.

The chain recombines TRBV28 with TRBJ1-6; D not resolved. The V end lost 3 bases, the J end lost 7 bases, and 10 bases lay between the germline ends. CDR3 length: 14 amino acids. CDR1 is MDHEN and CDR2 is SYDVKM in the germline V gene. The CDR3: CASSLEVWNSPLHF. Here the CDR3 DNA reads TGTGCCAGCAGTTTGGAAGTTTGGAATTCACCCCTCCACTTT.